This T cell receptor (beta chain) is from a study of cytomegalovirus exposure and HLA in healthy donors. Among the roughly 120 subjects of the validation cohort, separate from the approximately 700-subject first cohort, were the donors. Assay used: immunoSEQ multiplex PCR; TCRdb lists only in-frame clones, some missing. The sample comprises some 170,000 clones, 86% of which are singletons, and 2% to 3% rests with the top ten. V shed 0 bases and J shed 3 bases, with 9 bases lying between them. Germline CDR1 reads SGDLS; CDR2 reads YYNGEE. This CDR3 spans 15 amino acids. This chain uses TRBV9 with TRBJ2-2; a possible D gene is TRBD2 (7 bases). Material for sequencing was PBMCs. This sequence originates from a man younger than 35 in good health and CMV-seropositive. The CDR3 is CASSVGGGHTGELFF. In nucleotides, the CDR3 is TGTGCCAGCAGCGTAGGGGGGGGCCACACCGGGGAGCTGTTTTTT.